This T cell receptor beta chain comes out of a study of blood T cell repertoires in COVID-19 (TCRdb year 2020). Looking at the study overall: Samples from collaborators originated in the United States, Italy and Spain and spanned both the acute and convalescent phases of COVID-19. Deeply sampled blood TCRbeta repertoires from subjects exposed to, actively infected with, or recovered from COVID-19 were included in the dataset. Nearly every sample came with metadata listing a de-identified subject ID, COVID-19 status, age in years and sex. Samples came from the ongoing ImmuneRACE study (first 160 participants) plus 1,254 subjects from 6 global collaborators. The repertoires were made available in a free public database intended to serve as a resource for research on the immune response to SARS-CoV-2. Where HLA class I and class II types were available, the types were taken from metadata supplied by the sample provider, not from assay-based typing. The material from the prospective study consisted of cDNA or gDNA derived from T cells, B-cell-depleted T cells, or PBMCs.

Notes on this clone: Which antigen it targets is not known. This may stem from a read error, because a much larger clone lies one nucleotide away. Different DNA sequences within this sample yield the same CDR3.

Overall study results and their limits: Clinical and demographic metadata were provided uncurated, with the amount varying by source and participant.

CDR1 and CDR2 are read off the germline V gene as SGHRS and YFSETQ. The CDR3 runs 16 residues from the cysteine to the phenylalanine. Only CDR3 DNA is held: 48 bases, read in frame from base 1. V is pared back by 3 bases and J by 3 bases, with 18 bases lying between the germline termini. The immunoSEQ Assay, a bias-controlled multiplex PCR, was used to amplify TCRbeta CDR3 regions from genomic DNA. From the authors' description of their analysis: The number of nucleated cells in each sample was estimated from the amplification of reference gene primers within the assay. Sequence reads were collapsed and filtered to measure the absolute abundance of every unique TCRbeta CDR3 rearrangement. For each sample, productive Simpson clonality was calculated by taking the square root of Simpson's diversity index across productive rearrangements. Held by TCRdb, this immuneACCESS table contains in-frame sequences only and omits some clones. Under half of the omission traces to an unresolved V gene where checked; the cause of the rest is unknown. V, J and clone size derive from that table, while D and trimming were established from the DNA sequence. A total of around 100,000 clones appear in this sample, almost 80% of them only once. The ten most abundant clones make up around 30% of the sample.

Each collaborating institution followed its own protocols to collect whole blood in K2EDTA tubes. For TCRbeta analysis, collaborators shipped samples in one of three forms: frozen whole blood, isolated PBMCs, or DNA extracted from either of those sample types. The chain links TRBV5-1 with TRBJ1-2; possibly the D gene is TRBD1, per 6 matching bases. This sequence was found in a man in his sixties or seventies with active or convalescent COVID-19. Material: peripheral blood. This receptor has the CDR3 CASSSLRDKGDYGYTF. The DNA is TGCGCCAGCAGCTCCCTCCGGGACAAAGGTGACTATGGCTACACCTTC.